Listed here are 14 T cell receptor beta chains from one sample, sequenced in a study of blood T cell repertoires in COVID-19. Assay used: immunoSEQ multiplex PCR; TCRdb lists only in-frame clones, some missing. The sample has 15,000 to 18,000 clones, around 87% seen once. Sequenced sample: peripheral blood. These receptors all come from a man in his 60s with acute or convalescent COVID-19.

CDR3 nucleotide sequence: TGTGCCATCAGGGGGGGGTCCACAGATACGCAGTATTTT. This codes for CAIRGGSTDTQYF. The V gene is TRBV10-3, the J gene TRBJ2-3; TRBD2 agrees at 7 bases. V lost 6 bases and J lost 2; bases outside the gene matches: 2. The CDR3 totals 13 residues. The germline gives CDR1 ENHRY, CDR2 SYGVKD.

The table lists this clone with a count of one. The chain is built from TRBV30 and TRBJ1-5; 7 bases are shared with TRBD1. With 0 bases clipped from V and 1 base from J, the junction kept 15 bases outside the gene matches. This CDR3 contains 19 residues. Germline V gene lookup returns CDR1 GTSNPN and CDR2 SVGIG (reference sequence). CDR3 in amino acids: CAWSVFQGDMLRSNQPQHF. CDR3 nucleotide sequence: TGTGCCTGGAGTGTTTTTCAGGGGGACATGCTAAGAAGCAATCAGCCCCAGCATTTT.

In the case of this clone: The junction shows a germline mismatch at one end, possibly a read error. This sequence joins TRBV9 and TRBJ2-1; D is possibly TRBD1 (8 bases). The CDR3 totals 15 residues. Looked up from germline, CDR1 is SGDLS and CDR2 is YYNGEE. In DNA form, the CDR3 reads TGTGCTAGCAGCCAACAGGGGGGGAACTACAATGAGCAGTTCTTC. Its protein is CASSQQGGNYNEQFF.

The rearrangement links TRBV6-5 to TRBJ2-3; 10 positions match TRBD1. The length of the CDR3 is 15 residues. Germline CDR1 reads MNHEY; CDR2 reads SVGAGI. V trimming: 8 bases; J trimming: 4 bases; junction bases outside the gene matches: 9. CDR3 DNA sequence: TGTGCCAGCTCAGACCGGGACAGGGGACCAGATACGCAGTATTTT. Protein: CASSDRDRGPDTQYF.

This chain uses TRBV4-3 with TRBJ1-2, with a possible D match to TRBD1 (6 bases). Deletions cut 1 base from V and 8 bases from J, with 11 bases between. Germline CDR1 LGHNA, CDR2 YSLEER. CDR3 size: 13 residues. The chain's CDR3 is CASSQGQGNGYTF. CDR3 in DNA: TGCGCCAGCAGCCAAGGCCAGGGGAACGGCTACACCTTC.

The rearrangement uses TRBV5-4 and TRBJ1-1; TRBD1 is a possible D gene (5 bases). The CDR3 extends over 12 amino acids. Germline-derived CDR1 and CDR2 are SGHNT and YYREEE (reference sequence). Trimming stripped 2 bases from V and 7 bases from J, with 9 bases between. CDR3 sequence: CASSLSGGEAFF. The DNA for the CDR3 is TGTGCCAGCAGCTTATCGGGGGGTGAAGCTTTCTTT.

This clone came up once. This chain uses TRBV4-3 with TRBJ1-2; D may be TRBD1 (6 bases). The CDR3 contains 15 residues. The V gene's germline CDR1 is LGHNA and CDR2 YSLEER. Trimming pared 1 base from V and 11 bases from J, leaving 20 bases between. CDR3 nucleotides: TGCGCCAGCAGCCAAGGGGGCCCGGCGGGGGCTGCGTACACCTTC. Its translation: CASSQGGPAGAAYTF.

The chain combines TRBV7-9 with TRBJ2-3; 7 nucleotides agree with TRBD2. Germline trimming cut 3 bases from V and 1 base from J; bases unmatched to any gene: 4. Looked up from germline, CDR1 is SEHNR and CDR2 is FQNEAQ (reference sequence). This CDR3 comprises 15 residues. The CDR3 nucleotides are TGTGCCAGCAGCTTGGGAGGGACTGGCACAGATACGCAGTATTTT. This translates into CASSLGGTGTDTQYF.

The chain recombines TRBV21-1 with TRBJ2-6; the table names TRBD1, a call not compared with the DNA. TRBV21-1 is deemed a pseudogene. The CDR3 spans 19 residues. The CDR3 DNA follows: TGTGCCAGCAGCAAAGCGTTGTACAGGGGGCTGTCTGGGGCCAACGTCCTGACTTTC. Its protein is CASSKALYRGLSGANVLTF.

The chain couples TRBV4-2 to TRBJ2-5; 12 bases fit TRBD2. CDR3 length equals 18 residues. The junction had 7 bases not matched to a gene; V was cut back by 1 base and J by 1 base. Germline V gene data show CDR1 as LGHNA and CDR2 as YNFKEQ. CDR3 sequence reads: CASSQGPSSGGAQETQYF. The DNA of the CDR3 is TGTGCCAGCAGCCAAGGGCCCTCTAGCGGGGGGGCCCAAGAGACCCAGTACTTC.

This clone is medium-sized. This chain connects TRBV7-6 to TRBJ1-1, with D possibly matching TRBD1 (6 bases). The CDR3 has 18 amino acids. V was trimmed by 2 bases and J by 0 bases, leaving 19 bases between them. Germline V gene lookup returns CDR1 SGHVS and CDR2 FNYEAQ. CDR3 bases: TGTGCCAGCAGCTTATTAATGGGTAGGGGGGGGATGAACACTGAAGCTTTCTTT. Protein sequence: CASSLLMGRGGMNTEAFF.

The genes are TRBV7-9 and TRBJ2-3; 8 bases are shared with TRBD2. The germline V gene has CDR1 SEHNR and CDR2 FQNEAQ (reference sequence). Trimming at V came to 1 base and at J to 2 bases, leaving 14 bases not matched to a gene. The CDR3 is 19 residues long. CDR3 residues: CASSLEALGLAGHTDTQYF. In DNA form, the CDR3 reads TGTGCCAGCAGCTTAGAGGCGTTAGGCCTAGCGGGCCACACAGATACGCAGTATTTT.

The rearrangement links TRBV2 to TRBJ1-6; D is possibly TRBD1 (5 bases). The CDR3 is 15 amino acids. The germline V gene has CDR1 SNHLY and CDR2 FYNNEI. The ends were cut back, 5 bases at V and 7 bases at J, with 15 bases in the middle. In DNA form, the CDR3 reads TGTGCCAGCAGTCCCCAGGGCCGGGGGAATTCACCCCTCCACTTT. This translates into CASSPQGRGNSPLHF.

The rearrangement joins TRBV5-1 to TRBJ1-1; TRBD1 matches 7 bases. This CDR3 comprises 15 residues. The germline V gene encodes CDR1 SGHRS and CDR2 YFSETQ. The V gene end was trimmed by 5 bases and the J gene end by 1 base; junction bases not matched to a gene: 8. The CDR3 sequence: CASSHGTVRNTEAFF. The CDR3 DNA reads as TGCGCCAGCAGTCACGGGACAGTGAGGAACACTGAAGCTTTCTTT.